This T cell receptor (beta chain) was profiled in a study of shared clonotypes between healthy human individuals. Unsorted PBMC replicate PCRs used roughly 300 ng DNA, 25,000 to 30,000 T cell genomes. Libraries were prepared by immunoSEQ multiplex PCR; TCRdb keeps only in-frame clonotypes and omits some of them. This table has approximately 500,000 clones, 75% to 85% appearing once. With V trimmed by 5 bases and J by 2 bases, 4 bases remained unmatched. The CDR3 has 14 amino acids. Germline values: CDR1 MDHEN, CDR2 SYDVKM. The chain couples TRBV28 to TRBJ1-1; 8 positions match TRBD1. Material: PBMCs. This TCR derives from a woman between 35 and 50 years old in good health. Some clones in this sample may be carry-over from other donors' samples. CDR3 in DNA: TGTGCCAGCAGTAGGGGACAGGCAAACACTGAAGCTTTCTTT. Translated, it gives CASSRGQANTEAFF.